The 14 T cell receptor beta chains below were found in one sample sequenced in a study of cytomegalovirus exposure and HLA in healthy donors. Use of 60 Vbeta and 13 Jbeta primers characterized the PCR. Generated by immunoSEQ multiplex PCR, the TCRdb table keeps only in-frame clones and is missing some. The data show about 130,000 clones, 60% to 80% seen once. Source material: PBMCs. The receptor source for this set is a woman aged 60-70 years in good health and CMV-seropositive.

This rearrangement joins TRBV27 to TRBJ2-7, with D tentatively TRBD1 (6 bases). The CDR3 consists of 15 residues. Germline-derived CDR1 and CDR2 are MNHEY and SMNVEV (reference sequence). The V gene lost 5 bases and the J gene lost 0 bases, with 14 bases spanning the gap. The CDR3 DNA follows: TGTGCCAGCAGTCGTTACCCAGGGGTCTCCTACGAGCAGTACTTC. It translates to CASSRYPGVSYEQYF.

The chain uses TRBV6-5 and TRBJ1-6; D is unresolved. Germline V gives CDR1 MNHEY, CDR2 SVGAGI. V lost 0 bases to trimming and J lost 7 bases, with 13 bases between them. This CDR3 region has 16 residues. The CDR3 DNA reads TGTGCCAGCAGTTACTCCCCAGAAATGAGGAATTCACCCCTCCACTTT. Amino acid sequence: CASSYSPEMRNSPLHF.

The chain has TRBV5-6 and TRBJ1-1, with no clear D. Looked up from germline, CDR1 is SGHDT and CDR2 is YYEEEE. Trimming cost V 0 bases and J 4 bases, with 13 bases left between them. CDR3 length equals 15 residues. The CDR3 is CASSLEGGRSTEAFF. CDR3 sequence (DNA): TGTGCCAGCAGCTTGGAGGGAGGTCGGAGCACTGAAGCTTTCTTT. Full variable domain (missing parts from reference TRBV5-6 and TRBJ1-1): DAGVTQSPTHLIKTRGQQVTLRCSPKSGHDTVSWYQQALGQGPQFIFQYYEEEERQRGNFPDRFSGHQFPNYSSELNVNALLLGDSALYLCASSLEGGRSTEAFFGQGTRLTVV.

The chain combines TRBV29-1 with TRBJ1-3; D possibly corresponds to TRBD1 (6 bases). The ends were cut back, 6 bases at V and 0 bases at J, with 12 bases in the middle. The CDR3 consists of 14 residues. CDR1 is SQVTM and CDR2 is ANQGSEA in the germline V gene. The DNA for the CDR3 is TGCAGCGTCCGGACGGACAGCTCTGGAAACACCATATATTTT. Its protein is CSVRTDSSGNTIYF.

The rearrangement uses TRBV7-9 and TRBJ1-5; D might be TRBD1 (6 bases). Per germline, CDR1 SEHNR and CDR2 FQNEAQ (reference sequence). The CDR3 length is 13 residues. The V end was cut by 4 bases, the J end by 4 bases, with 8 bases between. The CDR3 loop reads CASSSQGNQPQHF. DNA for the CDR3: TGTGCCAGCAGCTCACAGGGAAATCAGCCCCAGCATTTT.

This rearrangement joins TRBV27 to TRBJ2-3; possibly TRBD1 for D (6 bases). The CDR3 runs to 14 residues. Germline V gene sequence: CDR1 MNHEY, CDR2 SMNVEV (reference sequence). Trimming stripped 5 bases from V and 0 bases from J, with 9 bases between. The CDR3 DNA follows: TGTGCCAGCAGTCGGCAGGGGAGCACAGATACGCAGTATTTT. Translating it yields CASSRQGSTDTQYF.

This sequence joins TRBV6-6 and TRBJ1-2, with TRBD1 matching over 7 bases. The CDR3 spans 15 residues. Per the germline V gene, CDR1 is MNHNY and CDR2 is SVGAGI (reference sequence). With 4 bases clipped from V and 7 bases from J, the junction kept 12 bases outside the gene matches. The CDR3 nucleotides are TGTGCCAGCAGTTTCGATACCAACTCAGGGGGTGGCTACACCTTC. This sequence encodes CASSFDTNSGGGYTF.

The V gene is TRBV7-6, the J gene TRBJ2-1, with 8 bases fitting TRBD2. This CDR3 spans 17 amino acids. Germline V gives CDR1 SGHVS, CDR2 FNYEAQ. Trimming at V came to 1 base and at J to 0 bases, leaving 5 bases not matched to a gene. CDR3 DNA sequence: TGTGCCAGCAGCTTAGTGAGCGGGGGTGACTCCTACAATGAGCAGTTCTTC. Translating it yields CASSLVSGGDSYNEQFF.

Written as DNA, the CDR3 is TGCGCCAGCAGCTTGGCCGCGGGGGGGGATCAGCCCCAGCATTTT. Its translation: CASSLAAGGDQPQHF. This chain joins TRBV5-1 and TRBJ1-5; TRBD1 might be the D (5 bases). Trimming left V 0 bases short and J 5 bases short, with 12 bases between. CDR3 length: 15 residues. Germline lookup yields CDR1 SGHRS and CDR2 YFSETQ.

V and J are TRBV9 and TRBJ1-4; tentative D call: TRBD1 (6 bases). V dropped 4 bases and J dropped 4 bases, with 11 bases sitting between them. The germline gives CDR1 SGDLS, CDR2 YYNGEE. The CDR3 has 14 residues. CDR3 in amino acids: CASSLGQLNEKLFF. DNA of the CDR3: TGTGCCAGCAGCCTCGGACAGCTTAATGAAAAACTGTTTTTT.

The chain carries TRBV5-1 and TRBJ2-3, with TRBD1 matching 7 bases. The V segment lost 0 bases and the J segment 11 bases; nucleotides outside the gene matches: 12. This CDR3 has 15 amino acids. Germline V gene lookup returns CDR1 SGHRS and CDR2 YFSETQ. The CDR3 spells CASSLGDSLNGGQYF. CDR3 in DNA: TGCGCCAGCAGCTTGGGGGACAGCCTAAATGGTGGGCAGTATTTT.

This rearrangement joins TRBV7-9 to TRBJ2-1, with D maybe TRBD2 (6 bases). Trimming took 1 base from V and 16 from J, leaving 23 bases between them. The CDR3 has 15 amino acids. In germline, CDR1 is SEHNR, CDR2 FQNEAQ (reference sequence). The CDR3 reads CASSLEGLALPSHFF. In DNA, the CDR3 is TGTGCCAGCAGCTTAGAGGGGCTAGCGCTCCCGAGTCACTTCTTC.

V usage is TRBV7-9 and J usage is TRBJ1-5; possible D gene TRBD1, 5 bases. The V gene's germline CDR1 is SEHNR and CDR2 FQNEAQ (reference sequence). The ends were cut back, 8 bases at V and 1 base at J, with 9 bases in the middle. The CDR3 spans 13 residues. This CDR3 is CASDTGSNQPQHF. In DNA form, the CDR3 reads TGTGCCAGCGACACAGGCAGCAATCAGCCCCAGCATTTT.

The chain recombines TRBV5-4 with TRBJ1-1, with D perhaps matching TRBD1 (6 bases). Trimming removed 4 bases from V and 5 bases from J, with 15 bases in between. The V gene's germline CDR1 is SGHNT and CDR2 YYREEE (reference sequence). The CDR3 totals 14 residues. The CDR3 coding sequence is TGTGCCAGCAGCCCTGACAGGCGGGGGACTGAAGCTTTCTTT. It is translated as CASSPDRRGTEAFF.